This T cell receptor (beta chain) was sequenced during a study of cytomegalovirus exposure and HLA in healthy donors. In the study overall: Earlier, 90 million to 140 million unique TCR beta sequences were recovered from around 180 million T cells by an analysis.

PCR used 60 Vbeta primers and 13 Jbeta primers. The data were produced by immunoSEQ multiplex PCR, yet TCRdb's version contains in-frame clones alone and is incomplete. The sample holds around 90,000 clones, roughly 72% seen once. The study, taken as a whole, reports: Exclusion applied to some V segments, including TRBV6-2 and TRBV6-3, as they were indistinguishable.

Regarding this clone: Its target is not known.

Trimming removed 1 base from V and 4 bases from J, with 17 bases in between. CDR1 is SGHKS and CDR2 is YYEKEE in the germline V gene (reference sequence). This CDR3 comprises 16 residues. The sequence was collected from a man aged 25 to 40 in good health and CMV-seronegative. The chain employs TRBV5-5 and TRBJ1-2; possibly TRBD1 for D (5 bases). The sequenced sample consisted of PBMCs. Written as DNA, the CDR3 is TGTGCCAGCAGCTTGATGTATGGGGGGACGGGCTATGGCTACACCTTC. Amino acid sequence: CASSLMYGGTGYGYTF.